These T cell receptor beta chains were read from a single sample in a study of T cells in localized non-small cell lung cancer. Assay: immunoSEQ multiplex PCR; the TCRdb copy retains only in-frame clones and omits some. The sample lists roughly 21,000 clones, roughly 86% occurring once. The material was peripheral blood mononuclear cells, obtained before any cancer treatment. The receptors come from a male donor at least 60 years old with stage II lung adenocarcinoma. Each CDR3 is given with its conserved first and last residue. A D gene is named only where the DNA matches it firmly. Size is stated for part of the rows, as once, few or many counts, or as a class when the clone is expanded.

J gene | V gene | D gene | clone size | CDR3 protein | CDR3 DNA
TRBJ2-1 | TRBV27 | TRBD2 | once | CASSLCLAGNNNEQFF | TGTGCCAGCAGTTTATGCCTAGCGGGAAACAACAATGAGCAGTTCTTC
TRBJ1-3 | TRBV9 | . | . | CASSVGGAGNTIYF | TGTGCCAGCAGCGTAGGGGGAGCTGGAAACACCATATATTTT
TRBJ2-3 | TRBV5-1 | TRBD2 | . | CASSPRTSGPTDTQYF | TGCGCCAGCAGCCCCCGGACTAGCGGCCCCACAGATACGCAGTATTTT
TRBJ2-1 | TRBV7-3 | . | . | CASSSSRGSYNEQFF | TGTGCCAGCAGCTCCAGCAGGGGTAGTTACAATGAGCAGTTCTTC
TRBJ1-1 | TRBV2 | . | . | CASKKDGLNTEAFF | TGTGCCAGCAAAAAGGACGGCCTGAACACTGAAGCTTTCTTT
TRBJ2-6 | TRBV28 | . | . | CASSLLAVSGANVLTF | TGTGCCAGCAGTTTATTAGCGGTCTCTGGGGCCAACGTCCTGACTTTC
TRBJ1-5 | TRBV5-1 | . | once | CASSLSGVNQPQHF | TGCGCCAGCAGCTTGTCAGGGGTCAATCAGCCCCAGCATTTT
TRBJ2-3 | TRBV15 | . | . | CATSREPTTALTQYF | TGTGCCACCAGCAGAGAGCCGACGACAGCTTTAACGCAGTATTTT
TRBJ1-5 | TRBV2 | TRBD1 | . | CASGLDRGDQPQHF | TGTGCCAGCGGACTGGACAGGGGTGATCAGCCCCAGCATTTT
TRBJ2-7 | TRBV18 | . | . | CASSPTGSEQYF | TGTGCCAGCTCACCGACAGGAAGCGAGCAGTACTTC
TRBJ1-4 | TRBV19 | . | . | CASSSREKLFF | TGTGCCAGTAGTTCGAGGGAAAAACTGTTTTTT
TRBJ1-4 | TRBV2 | TRBD1 | once | CASTGHVDRPNEKLFF | TGTGCCAGCACGGGTCACGTGGACAGGCCAAATGAAAAACTGTTTTTT
TRBJ2-2 | TRBV10-2 | . | . | CASRDTGGGELFF | TGCGCCAGCCGGGACACCGGAGGGGGGGAGCTGTTTTTT
TRBJ2-3 | TRBV18 | . | . | CASSPLRGRTQYF | TGTGCCAGCTCACCACTGAGGGGTCGTACGCAGTATTTT
TRBJ2-6 | TRBV19 | . | . | CASSIPRRGSGANVLTF | TGTGCCAGTAGTATCCCCCGACGGGGCTCTGGGGCCAACGTCCTGACTTTC
TRBJ1-1 | TRBV5-1 | . | . | CASSLDPRGLGSFF | TGCGCCAGCAGCTTGGATCCACGGGGTCTCGGGTCTTTCTTT
TRBJ2-1 | TRBV2 | . | . | CASSVWGRSYNEQFF | TGTGCCAGCAGTGTATGGGGGCGTTCCTACAATGAGCAGTTCTTC
TRBJ1-3 | TRBV4-2 | . | once | CASSRPTGAGNTIYF | TGTGCCAGCAGCCGCCCGACAGGAGCTGGAAACACCATATATTTT
TRBJ1-5 | TRBV10-2 | . | . | CASSESMGGTGQPQHF | TGCGCCAGCAGTGAGTCGATGGGGGGGACCGGGCAGCCCCAGCATTTT
TRBJ2-7 | TRBV25-1 | . | . | CASSESLVGAASQYF | TGTGCCAGCAGTGAATCTTTAGTGGGGGCGGCATCGCAGTACTTC
TRBJ2-7 | TRBV9 | . | . | CASSVVAAGQFYEQYF | TGTGCCAGCAGCGTAGTTGCCGCGGGACAGTTCTACGAGCAGTACTTC
TRBJ2-5 | TRBV5-1 | . | . | CASSDRSEGETQYF | TGCGCCAGTTCCGACAGGTCGGAGGGAGAGACCCAGTACTTC
TRBJ1-6 | TRBV27 | TRBD1 | . | CASSKLGTGYSPLHF | TGTGCCAGCAGTAAACTTGGGACAGGCTATTCACCCCTCCACTTT
TRBJ2-1 | TRBV5-1 | TRBD2 | . | CASSYATSGSIYEQFF | TGCGCCAGCAGCTACGCTACTAGCGGGAGTATCTATGAGCAGTTCTTC
TRBJ2-1 | TRBV6-1 | . | . | CASSGTPPGSYNEQFF | TGTGCCAGCAGTGGTACCCCTCCAGGTTCCTACAATGAGCAGTTCTTC
TRBJ1-2 | TRBV5-3 | TRBD1 | few | CASSLGEDRDYGYTF | TGTGCCAGCAGCTTAGGGGAGGACAGGGACTATGGCTACACCTTC
TRBJ2-1 | TRBV18 | . | . | CASSPRRDSFAHEQFF | TGTGCCAGCTCACCTAGGAGGGACTCTTTTGCCCATGAGCAGTTCTTC
TRBJ2-7 | TRBV11-2 | TRBD1 | . | CASSLGQGALRNQYF | TGTGCCAGCAGCTTAGGGCAGGGGGCACTTAGGAACCAGTACTTC
TRBJ2-5 | TRBV18 | . | . | CASSAPGSRAQYF | TGTGCCAGCTCAGCTCCCGGTTCTAGGGCCCAGTACTTC
TRBJ2-2 | TRBV5-1 | . | . | CASSLDGSNTGELFF | TGCGCCAGCAGCTTGGACGGATCGAACACCGGGGAGCTGTTTTTT
TRBJ2-7 | TRBV2 | TRBD1 | . | CASSALTGMDEQYF | TGTGCCAGCAGTGCCCTGACAGGGATGGACGAGCAGTACTTC
TRBJ2-7 | TRBV29-1 | . | . | CSVGYSQLQYF | TGCAGCGTTGGGTACAGTCAACTACAGTACTTC
TRBJ2-7 | TRBV5-4 | TRBD2 | . | CASSLGAGAGGEQYF | TGTGCCAGCAGCTTGGGGGCAGGGGCGGGAGGCGAGCAGTACTTC
TRBJ2-7 | TRBV19 | TRBD1 | medium-sized | CASKGAHGTYEQYF | TGTGCCAGTAAGGGGGCCCACGGAACCTACGAGCAGTACTTC
TRBJ2-5 | TRBV5-1 | . | . | CASSLEGGETQYF | TGCGCCAGCAGCTTGGAGGGGGGAGAGACCCAGTACTTC
TRBJ2-3 | TRBV7-8 | . | . | CASSENPGLTSFRDTQYF | TGTGCCAGCAGCGAGAACCCGGGACTCACTAGTTTCAGAGATACGCAGTATTTT
TRBJ2-6 | TRBV27 | . | . | CASSRAISGANVLTF | TGTGCCAGCAGTCGGGCGATCTCTGGGGCCAACGTCCTGACTTTC
TRBJ2-1 | TRBV5-4 | . | . | CASSGRIGQLNEQFF | TGTGCCAGCAGTGGTAGAATCGGCCAATTGAATGAGCAGTTCTTC
TRBJ2-1 | TRBV10-3 | . | . | CAISEAGARDNEQFF | TGTGCCATCAGTGAAGCAGGGGCCCGGGATAATGAGCAGTTCTTC
TRBJ1-2 | TRBV27 | . | . | CASSFVGGNYGYTF | TGTGCCAGCAGTTTTGTGGGAGGCAACTATGGCTACACCTTC
TRBJ2-1 | TRBV29-1 | TRBD1 | once | CSAPTGTTYNEQFF | TGCAGCGCTCCGACAGGGACCACCTACAATGAGCAGTTCTTC
TRBJ2-7 | TRBV5-1 | . | . | CASSSRTTSSQNF | TGCGCCAGCAGCTCACGGACTACTTCCTCCCAGAACTTC
TRBJ2-5 | TRBV5-1 | . | . | CASSRDSVETQYF | TGCGCCAGCAGCAGGGACTCTGTTGAGACCCAGTACTTC
TRBJ1-1 | TRBV7-6 | TRBD1 | . | CASSSGTGTEAFF | TGTGCCAGCAGCTCCGGGACAGGGACTGAAGCTTTCTTT
TRBJ1-1 | TRBV5-1 | TRBD1 | . | CASSATGETEAFF | TGCGCCAGCAGCGCCACAGGGGAGACTGAAGCTTTCTTT
TRBJ2-7 | TRBV28 | . | . | CASSSPTIDEQYF | TGTGCCAGCAGTTCCCCAACTATCGACGAGCAGTACTTC